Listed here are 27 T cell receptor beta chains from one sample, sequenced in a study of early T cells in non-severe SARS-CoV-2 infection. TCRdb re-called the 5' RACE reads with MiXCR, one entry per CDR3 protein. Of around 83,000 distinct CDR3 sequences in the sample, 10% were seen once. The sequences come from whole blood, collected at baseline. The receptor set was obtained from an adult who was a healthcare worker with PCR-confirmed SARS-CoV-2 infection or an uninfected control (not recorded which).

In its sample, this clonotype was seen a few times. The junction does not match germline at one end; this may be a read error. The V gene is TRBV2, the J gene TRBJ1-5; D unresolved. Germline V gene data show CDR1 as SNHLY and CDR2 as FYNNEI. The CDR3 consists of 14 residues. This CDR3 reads CASREGRSNQPQHF. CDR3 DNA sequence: TGTGCCAGCAGAGAAGGACGTAGCAATCAGCCCCAGCATTTT.

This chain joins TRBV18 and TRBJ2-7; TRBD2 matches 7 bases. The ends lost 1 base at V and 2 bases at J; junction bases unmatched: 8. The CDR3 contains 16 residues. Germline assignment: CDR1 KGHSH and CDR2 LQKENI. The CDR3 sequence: CASSPLISGATYEQYF. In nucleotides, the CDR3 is TGTGCCAGCTCACCACTCATCAGCGGGGCTACCTACGAGCAGTACTTC.

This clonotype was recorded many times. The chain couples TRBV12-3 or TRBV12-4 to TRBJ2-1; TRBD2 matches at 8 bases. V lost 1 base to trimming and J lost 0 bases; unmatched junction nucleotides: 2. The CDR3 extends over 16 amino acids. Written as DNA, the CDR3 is TGTGCCAGCAGTTTAGACGGGACTAGCTCCTACAATGAGCAGTTCTTC. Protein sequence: CASSLDGTSSYNEQFF.

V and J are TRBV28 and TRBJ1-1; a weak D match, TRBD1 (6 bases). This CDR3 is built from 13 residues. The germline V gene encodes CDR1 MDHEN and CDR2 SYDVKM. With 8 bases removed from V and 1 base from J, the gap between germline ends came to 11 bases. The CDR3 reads CASFGGTNTEAFF. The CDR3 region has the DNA TGTGCCAGCTTTGGGGGCACGAACACTGAAGCTTTCTTT. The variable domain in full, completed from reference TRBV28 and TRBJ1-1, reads DVKVTQSSRYLVKRTGEKVFLECVQDMDHENMFWYRQDPGLGLRLIYFSYDVKMKEKGDIPEGYSVSREKKERFSLILESASTNQTSMYLCASFGGTNTEAFFGQGTRLTVV.

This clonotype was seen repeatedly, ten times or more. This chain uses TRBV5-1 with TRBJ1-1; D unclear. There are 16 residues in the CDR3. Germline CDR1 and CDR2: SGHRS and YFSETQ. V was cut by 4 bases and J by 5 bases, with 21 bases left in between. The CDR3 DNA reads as TGCGCCAGCAGCCCAGGAAGCGTGGCAGGTGGGACTGAAGCTTTCTTT. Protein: CASSPGSVAGGTEAFF.

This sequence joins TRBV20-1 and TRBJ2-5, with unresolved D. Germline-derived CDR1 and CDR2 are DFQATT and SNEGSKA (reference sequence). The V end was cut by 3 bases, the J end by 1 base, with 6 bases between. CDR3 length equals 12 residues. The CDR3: CSARFPQETQYF. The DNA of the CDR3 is TGCAGTGCTAGGTTTCCCCAAGAGACCCAGTACTTC.

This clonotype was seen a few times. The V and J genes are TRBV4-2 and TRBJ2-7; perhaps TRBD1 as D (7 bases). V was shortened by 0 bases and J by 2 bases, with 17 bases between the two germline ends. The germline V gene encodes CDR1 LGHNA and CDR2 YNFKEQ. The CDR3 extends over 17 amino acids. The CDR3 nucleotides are TGTGCCAGCAGCCAAGATCCCGGGGGACAGAATGCCTACGAGCAGTACTTC. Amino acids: CASSQDPGGQNAYEQYF.

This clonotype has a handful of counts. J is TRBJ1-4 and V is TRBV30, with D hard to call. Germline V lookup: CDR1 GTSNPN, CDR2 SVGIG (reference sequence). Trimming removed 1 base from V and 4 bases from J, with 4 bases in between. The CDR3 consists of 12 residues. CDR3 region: CAWSGLNEKLFF. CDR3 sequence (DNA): TGTGCCTGGAGTGGACTTAATGAAAAACTGTTTTTT.

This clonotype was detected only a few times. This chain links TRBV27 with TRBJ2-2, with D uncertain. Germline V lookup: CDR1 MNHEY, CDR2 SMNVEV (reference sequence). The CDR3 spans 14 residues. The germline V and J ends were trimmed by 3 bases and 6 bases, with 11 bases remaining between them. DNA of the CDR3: TGTGCCAGCAGTTTCCAATCGTGGTCCGGGGAGCTGTTTTTT. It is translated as CASSFQSWSGELFF.

CDR3: CASSQGTGSNQPQHF. For the CDR3, the DNA is TGCGCCAGCAGCCAGGGGACAGGGAGCAATCAGCCCCAGCATTTT. This chain links TRBV4-1 with TRBJ1-5, with TRBD1 matching 9 bases. Looked up from germline, CDR1 is MGHRA and CDR2 is YSYEKL. The junction had 1 base not matched to a gene; V was cut back by 3 bases and J by 1 base. The CDR3 length is 15 residues.

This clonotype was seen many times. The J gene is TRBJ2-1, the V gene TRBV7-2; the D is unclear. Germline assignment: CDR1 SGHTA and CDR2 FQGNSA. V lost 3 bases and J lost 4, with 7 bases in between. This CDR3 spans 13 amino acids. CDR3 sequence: CASSLTRYNEQFF. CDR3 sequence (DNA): TGTGCCAGCAGCTTGACTCGGTACAATGAGCAGTTCTTC.

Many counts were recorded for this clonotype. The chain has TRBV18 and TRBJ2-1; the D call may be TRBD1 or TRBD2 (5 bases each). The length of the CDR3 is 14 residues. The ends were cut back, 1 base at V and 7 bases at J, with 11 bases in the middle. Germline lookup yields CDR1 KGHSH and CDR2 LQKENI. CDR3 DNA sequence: TGTGCCAGCTCACCACTGGGACCTTCGAATGAGCAGTTCTTC. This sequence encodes CASSPLGPSNEQFF.

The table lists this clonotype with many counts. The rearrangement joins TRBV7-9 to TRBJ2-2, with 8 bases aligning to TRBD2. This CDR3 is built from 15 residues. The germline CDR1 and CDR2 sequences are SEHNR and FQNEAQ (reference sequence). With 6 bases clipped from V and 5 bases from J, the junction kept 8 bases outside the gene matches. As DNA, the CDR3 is TGTGCCAGCAGACTCCCGGGACTAGAAACCGGGGAGCTGTTTTTT. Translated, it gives CASRLPGLETGELFF.

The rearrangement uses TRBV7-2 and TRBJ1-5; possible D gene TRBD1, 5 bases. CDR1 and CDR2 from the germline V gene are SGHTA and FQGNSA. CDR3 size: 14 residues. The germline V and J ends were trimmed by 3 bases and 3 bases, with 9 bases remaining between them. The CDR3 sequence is CASSFTGLNQPQHF. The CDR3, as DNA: TGTGCCAGCAGCTTCACGGGGCTCAATCAGCCCCAGCATTTT.

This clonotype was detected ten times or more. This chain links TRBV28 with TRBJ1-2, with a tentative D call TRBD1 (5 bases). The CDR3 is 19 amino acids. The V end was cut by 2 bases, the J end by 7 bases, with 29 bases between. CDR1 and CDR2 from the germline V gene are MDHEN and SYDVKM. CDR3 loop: CASSLLLRGPESMMGGYTF. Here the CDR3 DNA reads TGTGCCAGCAGTTTACTGTTGAGGGGCCCGGAGTCGATGATGGGTGGCTACACCTTC.

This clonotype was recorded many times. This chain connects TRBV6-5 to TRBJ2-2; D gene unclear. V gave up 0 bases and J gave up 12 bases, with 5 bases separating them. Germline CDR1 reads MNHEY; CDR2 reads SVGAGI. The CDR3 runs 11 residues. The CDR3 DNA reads TGTGCCAGCAGTTACTCTCGGAAGCTGTTTTTT. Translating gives CASSYSRKLFF.

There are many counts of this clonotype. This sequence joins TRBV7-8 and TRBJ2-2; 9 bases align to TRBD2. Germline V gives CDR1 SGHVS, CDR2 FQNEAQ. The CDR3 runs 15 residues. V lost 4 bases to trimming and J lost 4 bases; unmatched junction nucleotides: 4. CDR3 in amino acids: CASSSAGGPTGELFF. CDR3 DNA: TGTGCCAGCAGCTCAGCGGGAGGTCCCACCGGGGAGCTGTTTTTT.

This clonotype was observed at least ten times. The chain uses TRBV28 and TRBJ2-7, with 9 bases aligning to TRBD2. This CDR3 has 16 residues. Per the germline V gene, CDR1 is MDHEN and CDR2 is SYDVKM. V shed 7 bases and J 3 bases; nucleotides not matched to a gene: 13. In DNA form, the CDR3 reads TGTGCCAGCACCTCAGAGCGGGAGGCTCCCCACTACGAGCAGTACTTC. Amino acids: CASTSEREAPHYEQYF. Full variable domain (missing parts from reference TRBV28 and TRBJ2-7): DVKVTQSSRYLVKRTGEKVFLECVQDMDHENMFWYRQDPGLGLRLIYFSYDVKMKEKGDIPEGYSVSREKKERFSLILESASTNQTSMYLCASTSEREAPHYEQYFGPGTRLTVT.

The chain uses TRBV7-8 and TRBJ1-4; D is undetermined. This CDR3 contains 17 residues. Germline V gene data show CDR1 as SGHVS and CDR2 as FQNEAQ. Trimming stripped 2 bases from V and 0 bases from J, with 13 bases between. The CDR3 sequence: CASSLHPSGATNEKLFF. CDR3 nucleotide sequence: TGTGCCAGCAGCTTACACCCCTCAGGTGCAACTAATGAAAAACTGTTTTTT. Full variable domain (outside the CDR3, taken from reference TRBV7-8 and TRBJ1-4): GAGVSQSPRYKVAKRGQDVALRCDPISGHVSLFWYQQALGQGPEFLTYFQNEAQLDKSGLPSDRFFAERPEGSVSTLKIQRTQQEDSAVYLCASSLHPSGATNEKLFFGSGTQLSVL.

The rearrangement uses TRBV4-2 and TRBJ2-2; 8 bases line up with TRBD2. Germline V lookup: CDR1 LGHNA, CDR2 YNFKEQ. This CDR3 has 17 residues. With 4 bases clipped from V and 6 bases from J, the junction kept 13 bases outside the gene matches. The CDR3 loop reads CASSPGGPGGPAGELFF. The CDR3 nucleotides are TGTGCCAGCAGCCCCGGGGGGCCGGGAGGGCCAGCCGGGGAGCTGTTTTTT.

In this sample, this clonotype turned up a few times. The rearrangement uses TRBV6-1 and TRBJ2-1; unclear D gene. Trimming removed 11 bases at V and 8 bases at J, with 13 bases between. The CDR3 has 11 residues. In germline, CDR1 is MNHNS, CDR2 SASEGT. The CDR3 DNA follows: TGTGCCGCCCGGCTTGGAGATGAGCAGTTCTTC. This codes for CAARLGDEQFF.

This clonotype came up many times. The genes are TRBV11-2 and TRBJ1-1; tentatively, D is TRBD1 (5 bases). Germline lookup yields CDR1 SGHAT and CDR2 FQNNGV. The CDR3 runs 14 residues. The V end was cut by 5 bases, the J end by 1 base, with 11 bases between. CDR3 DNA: TGTGCCAGCAGCCAGCTAGACAGGAACACTGAAGCTTTCTTT. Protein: CASSQLDRNTEAFF.

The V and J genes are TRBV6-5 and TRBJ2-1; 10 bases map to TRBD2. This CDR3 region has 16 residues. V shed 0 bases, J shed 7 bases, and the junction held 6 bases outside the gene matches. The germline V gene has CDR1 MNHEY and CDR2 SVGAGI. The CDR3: CASSYSKAGGPNEQFF. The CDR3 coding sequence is TGTGCCAGCAGTTACTCGAAAGCGGGAGGGCCGAATGAGCAGTTCTTC.

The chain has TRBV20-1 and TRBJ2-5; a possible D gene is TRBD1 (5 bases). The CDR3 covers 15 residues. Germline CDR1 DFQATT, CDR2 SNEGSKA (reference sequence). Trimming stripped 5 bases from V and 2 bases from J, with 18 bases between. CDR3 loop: CSAFTGPLIQETQYF. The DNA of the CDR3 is TGCAGTGCTTTCACAGGCCCGCTGATTCAAGAGACCCAGTACTTC.

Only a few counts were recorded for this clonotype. CDR3 protein: CASSLDRVGTDTQYF. Here the CDR3 DNA reads TGTGCCAGCAGCTTGGACAGGGTCGGCACAGATACGCAGTATTTT. The genes are TRBV7-9 and TRBJ2-3; 8 bases are a match to TRBD1. Trimming removed 3 bases from V and 1 base from J; junction bases left unmatched: 3. Germline V gene data show CDR1 as SEHNR and CDR2 as FQNEAQ (reference sequence). The CDR3 extends over 15 amino acids.

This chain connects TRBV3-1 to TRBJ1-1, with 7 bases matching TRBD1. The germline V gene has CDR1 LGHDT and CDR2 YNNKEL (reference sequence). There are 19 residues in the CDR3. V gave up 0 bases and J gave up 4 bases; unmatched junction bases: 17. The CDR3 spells CASSQDTRLILGDSTEAFF. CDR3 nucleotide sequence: TGTGCCAGCAGCCAAGATACTCGACTAATTTTAGGGGACAGCACTGAAGCTTTCTTT.

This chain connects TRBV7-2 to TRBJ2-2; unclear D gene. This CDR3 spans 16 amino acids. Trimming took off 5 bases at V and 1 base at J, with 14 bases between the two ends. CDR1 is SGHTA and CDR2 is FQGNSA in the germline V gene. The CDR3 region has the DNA TGTGCCAGCAGCCTATTGACTGGCATGAACACCGGGGAGCTGTTTTTT. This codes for CASSLLTGMNTGELFF.